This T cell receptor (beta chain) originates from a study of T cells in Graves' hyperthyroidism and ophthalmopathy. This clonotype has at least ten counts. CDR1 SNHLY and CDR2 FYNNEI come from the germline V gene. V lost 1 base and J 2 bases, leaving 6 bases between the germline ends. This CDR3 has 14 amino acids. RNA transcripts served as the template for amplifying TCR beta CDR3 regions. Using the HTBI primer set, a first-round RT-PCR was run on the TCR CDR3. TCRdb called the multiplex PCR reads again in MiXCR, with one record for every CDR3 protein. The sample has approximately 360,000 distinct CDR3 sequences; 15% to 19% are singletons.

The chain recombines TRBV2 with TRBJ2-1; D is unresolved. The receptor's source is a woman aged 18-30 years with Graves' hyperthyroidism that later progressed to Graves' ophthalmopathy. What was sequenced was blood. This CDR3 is CASSEVRAYNEQFF. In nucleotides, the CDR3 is TGTGCCAGCAGTGAAGTTCGGGCCTACAATGAGCAGTTCTTC. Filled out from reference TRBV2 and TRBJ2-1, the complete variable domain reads EPEVTQTPSHQVTQMGQEVILRCVPISNHLYFYWYRQILGQKVEFLVSFYNNEISEKSEIFDDQFSVERPDGSNFTLKIRSTKLEDSAMYFCASSEVRAYNEQFFGPGTRLTVL.